These 30 T cell receptor beta chains share one sample of origin, sequenced in a study of control samples from healthy donors and cancer patients. The protocol was immunoSEQ multiplex PCR, while the TCRdb copy is restricted to in-frame clones and leaves out a portion. Among more than 120,000 clones listed, more than 85% were seen once. The specimen sequenced was blood. These receptor sequences come from a man in his thirties or forties in good health.

CDR3 bases: TGTGCCAGCAGCAAAAGCCGGACAGGGGAAATCTATGGCTACACCTTC. Translation gives CASSKSRTGEIYGYTF. The chain recombines TRBV21-1 with TRBJ1-2; the DNA was not used to check the table's D call, TRBD1. TRBV21-1 is tagged as a pseudogene. CDR3 size: 16 residues.

The V call is TRBV6-5, the J call TRBJ1-2; D call uncertain. This CDR3 is built from 13 residues. CDR1 and CDR2 (germline): MNHEY, SVGAGI. V was shortened by 0 bases and J by 4 bases, with 6 bases between the two germline ends. CDR3 in DNA: TGTGCCAGCAGTTACTCGGGTCGCTATGGCTACACCTTC. Residues: CASSYSGRYGYTF.

CDR3 nucleotides: TGCGCCAGCAGTCCGGACAGGCACTCTGGAAACACCATATATTTT. This gives the protein CASSPDRHSGNTIYF. V is TRBV5-1 and J is TRBJ1-3, with TRBD1 matching 7 bases. The CDR3 covers 15 residues. V lost 5 bases and J lost 0; bases outside the gene matches: 5. Germline V CDR1 and CDR2: SGHRS, YFSETQ. Variable domain in full (rest from reference TRBV5-1 and TRBJ1-3): KAGVTQTPRYLIKTRGQQVTLSCSPISGHRSVSWYQQTPGQGLQFLFEYFSETQRNKGNFPGRFSGRQFSNSRSEMNVSTLELGDSALYLCASSPDRHSGNTIYFGEGSWLTVV.

The rearrangement uses TRBV11-2 and TRBJ2-7; D is uncertain. Germline CDR1 is SGHAT and CDR2 is FQNNGV. Trimming stripped 1 base from V and 2 bases from J, with 12 bases between. The CDR3 extends over 15 amino acids. The CDR3: CASSLASTTTYEQYF. The CDR3 region has the DNA TGTGCCAGCAGCTTAGCTTCGACAACCACCTACGAGCAGTACTTC. Based on the CDR3 plus reference TRBV11-2 and TRBJ2-7, the full variable domain is EAGVAQSPRYKIIEKRQSVAFWCNPISGHATLYWYQQILGQGPKLLIQFQNNGVVDDSQLPKDRFSAERLKGVDSTLKIQPAKLEDSAVYLCASSLASTTTYEQYFGPGTRLTVT.

V is TRBV29-1 and J is TRBJ1-1; TRBD1 matches at 8 bases. Germline V gene sequence: CDR1 SQVTM, CDR2 ANQGSEA. The V and J ends lost 7 bases and 8 bases, in that order; junction bases with no gene match: 15. This CDR3 spans 14 amino acids. The CDR3 DNA sequence: TGCAGCGCTTCTCCGCCGACAGGGGAGATCGAAGCTTTCTTT. Its protein product is CSASPPTGEIEAFF.

The CDR3 loop is CASSVRIRGPGNTIYF. DNA for the CDR3: TGTGCCAGCAGCGTACGAATCAGGGGGCCGGGGAACACCATATATTTT. This chain connects TRBV9 to TRBJ1-3, with 8 bases fitting TRBD1. Germline V gene sequence: CDR1 SGDLS, CDR2 YYNGEE. The CDR3 is 16 amino acids. J lost 7 bases, V lost 1 base, and 10 bases had no gene match.

This sequence joins TRBV28 and TRBJ1-2; no definite D call. This CDR3 is 12 amino acids long. Germline V gene data show CDR1 as MDHEN and CDR2 as SYDVKM. The ends were cut back, 3 bases at V and 7 bases at J, with 9 bases in the middle. For the CDR3, the DNA is TGTGCCAGCAGTTTCCGAAAAACTGGCTACACCTTC. Amino acids: CASSFRKTGYTF.

The chain carries TRBV2 and TRBJ2-7; 7 positions agree with TRBD1. Germline values: CDR1 SNHLY, CDR2 FYNNEI. This CDR3 region has 14 residues. Trimming removed 7 bases from V and 4 bases from J; junction bases left unmatched: 10. The CDR3 protein is CASTLMGQTYEQYF. The CDR3 nucleotides read TGTGCCAGCACCCTAATGGGACAGACATACGAGCAGTACTTC.

The chain combines TRBV19 with TRBJ1-2; D ambiguous. Germline CDR1 is LNHDA and CDR2 is SQIVND (reference sequence). V was pared by 10 bases and J by 6 bases, with 15 bases between. There are 12 residues in the CDR3. CDR3 DNA sequence: TGTGCCACGGTAGAGGGATCGAATGGCTACACCTTC. This codes for CATVEGSNGYTF.

This chain uses TRBV13 with TRBJ1-2; unclear D gene. Germline V gene sequence: CDR1 PRHDT, CDR2 FYEKMQ (reference sequence). The CDR3 extends over 13 amino acids. Trimming took 2 bases from V and 4 from J, leaving 8 bases between them. The DNA of the CDR3 is TGTGCCAGCAGCTTACCGGGGAGCTATGGCTACACCTTC. Amino acid sequence: CASSLPGSYGYTF.

This clone was seen only a few times. The V gene is TRBV19, the J gene TRBJ1-3; perhaps TRBD1 as D (5 bases). CDR1 LNHDA and CDR2 SQIVND come from the germline V gene (reference sequence). Trimming shortened V by 10 bases and J by 0 bases, and 19 bases separated the two germline ends. There are 16 residues in the CDR3. The CDR3 nucleotides are TGTGCCACCGCGAGTCGTGGGGGATCCTCTGGAAACACCATATATTTT. As protein: CATASRGGSSGNTIYF.

This clone was counted only a few times. The chain combines TRBV10-3 with TRBJ1-1, with unresolved D. Germline values: CDR1 ENHRY, CDR2 SYGVKD. Trimming pared 10 bases from V and 5 bases from J, leaving 14 bases between. CDR3 length equals 12 residues. The CDR3 loop reads CATRDEGTEAFF. In nucleotides, the CDR3 is TGTGCCACCCGAGACGAGGGTACTGAAGCTTTCTTT.

The rearrangement links TRBV28 to TRBJ1-1, with D perhaps TRBD1 (5 bases). Per germline, CDR1 MDHEN and CDR2 SYDVKM. Trimming pared 6 bases from V and 11 bases from J, leaving 19 bases between. There are 13 residues in the CDR3. CDR3 region: CASSLQATLGAFF. CDR3 nucleotide sequence: TGTGCCAGCAGCCTACAGGCGACGTTGGGGGCTTTCTTT.

This chain joins TRBV7-3 and TRBJ2-1; D could derive from TRBD1 or TRBD2 (5 bases each). Trimming removed 5 bases at V and 9 bases at J, with 11 bases between. The CDR3 contains 12 residues. Germline V lookup: CDR1 SGHTA, CDR2 FQGTGA. The CDR3 nucleotides read TGTGCCAGCAGCCCGGGGACGGTTGAGCAGTTCTTC. Amino acids: CASSPGTVEQFF.

CDR3 coding DNA: TGTGCCAGCAACCCAAGTGGACAGGGTAGGTCTAATTCACCCCTCCACTTT. Translation: CASNPSGQGRSNSPLHF. The J gene is TRBJ1-6, the V gene TRBV6-4; 8 bases are shared with TRBD1. CDR3 length: 17 residues. J gave up 6 bases and V 7 bases, and 14 bases lay outside the gene matches. The germline gives CDR1 MRHNA, CDR2 SNTAGT.

Written as DNA, the CDR3 is TGTGCCAGCAGAATCACAGGGTCACACTATGGCTACACCTTC. Residues: CASRITGSHYGYTF. The J gene is TRBJ1-2, the V gene TRBV27; TRBD1 is a possible D gene (6 bases). V lost 6 bases and J lost 3, with 14 bases in between. In germline, CDR1 is MNHEY, CDR2 SMNVEV (reference sequence). This CDR3 comprises 14 residues.

V usage is TRBV27 and J usage is TRBJ2-7; TRBD2 matches 10 bases. The V gene end was trimmed by 5 bases and the J gene end by 5 bases; junction bases not matched to a gene: 9. This CDR3 contains 15 residues. The V gene's germline CDR1 is MNHEY and CDR2 SMNVEV (reference sequence). The CDR3 loop reads CASSHSGGALNEQYF. The DNA of the CDR3 is TGTGCCAGCAGTCACAGCGGGGGGGCCCTTAACGAGCAGTACTTC.

The rearrangement uses TRBV12-3 or TRBV12-4 and TRBJ1-2, with 8 bases that match TRBD1. The CDR3 runs 13 residues. J lost 4 bases, V lost 6 bases, and 4 bases had no gene match. The CDR3 DNA is TGTGCCAGCAGACTTACAGGGGGCTATGGCTACACCTTC. Translation: CASRLTGGYGYTF.

The gene calls are TRBV27 and TRBJ2-3; 10 bases agree with TRBD2. With 5 bases clipped from V and 7 bases from J, the junction kept 9 bases outside the gene matches. This CDR3 is 15 amino acids long. Germline CDR1 and CDR2: MNHEY and SMNVEV (reference sequence). CDR3 bases: TGTGCCAGCAGTCCAAAAGCGGGGGGGCCGTATACGCAGTATTTT. Protein product: CASSPKAGGPYTQYF.

V is TRBV28 and J is TRBJ1-2; perhaps TRBD1 as D (5 bases). There are 13 residues in the CDR3. CDR1 is MDHEN and CDR2 is SYDVKM in the germline V gene. V dropped 6 bases and J dropped 7 bases, with 15 bases sitting between them. CDR3 amino acids: CASRLDGGPGYTF. In DNA, the CDR3 is TGTGCCAGCAGACTGGACGGGGGTCCTGGCTACACCTTC.

This clone has a single count. This chain joins TRBV4-2 and TRBJ2-1; D gene unclear. V was cut by 4 bases and J by 6 bases, with 16 bases left in between. Germline lookup yields CDR1 LGHNA and CDR2 YNFKEQ. This CDR3 is 15 amino acids long. Here the CDR3 reads CASSPPGTPSNEQFF. As DNA, the CDR3 is TGTGCCAGCAGCCCCCCCGGCACCCCCAGCAATGAGCAGTTCTTC.

In this sample, this clone turned up once. The gene calls are TRBV7-9 and TRBJ2-2; 14 positions match TRBD2. The CDR3 is 16 residues long. Trimming removed 5 bases from V and 5 bases from J; junction bases left unmatched: 4. CDR1 is SEHNR and CDR2 is FQNEAQ in the germline V gene (reference sequence). In DNA form, the CDR3 reads TGTGCCAGCAGCGCGGGACTAGCGGGGGTTACCGGGGAGCTGTTTTTT. Translating gives CASSAGLAGVTGELFF.

The chain employs TRBV19 and TRBJ1-5; possible D gene TRBD1, 6 bases. Germline V lookup: CDR1 LNHDA, CDR2 SQIVND (reference sequence). V shed 3 bases and J shed 12 bases, with 24 bases lying between them. The CDR3 sequence is 16 residues long. The CDR3 nucleotides read TGTGCCAGTAGTATCCAAACCACAGGGCCCTCAGTTCACCAGCATTTT. It codes for CASSIQTTGPSVHQHF.

The chain is built from TRBV7-9 and TRBJ1-6; D ambiguous. Germline assignment: CDR1 SEHNR and CDR2 FQNEAQ (reference sequence). The CDR3 is 14 amino acids. V was clipped by 0 bases and J by 3 bases, with 3 bases between them. The CDR3 here is CASSLANYNSPLHF. CDR3 sequence (DNA): TGTGCCAGCAGCTTAGCTAACTATAATTCACCCCTCCACTTT.

The genes are TRBV27 and TRBJ2-7; possibly TRBD1 or TRBD2 for D (5 bases each). The CDR3 extends over 14 amino acids. Per the germline V gene, CDR1 is MNHEY and CDR2 is SMNVEV (reference sequence). The V end lost 4 bases, the J end lost 4 bases, and 14 bases lay between the germline ends. Here the CDR3 reads CASSSSVEGYEQYF. The CDR3 bases are TGTGCCAGCAGTTCATCCGTCGAGGGGTACGAGCAGTACTTC.

The chain employs TRBV5-3 and TRBJ2-7; 11 bases line up with TRBD2. TRBV5-3 is treated as an ORF (open reading frame) with a function not yet certain. Trimming removed 0 bases from V and 4 bases from J; junction bases left unmatched: 3. The CDR3 has 15 residues. The CDR3, as DNA: TGTGCCAGAAGCTTGGGGCTAGCGGGGGGTTACGAGCAGTACTTC. Its protein is CARSLGLAGGYEQYF.

This clone was detected once. This chain uses TRBV7-9 with TRBJ1-2; no reliable D call. This CDR3 is built from 12 residues. From germline, CDR1 is SEHNR and CDR2 FQNEAQ (reference sequence). The ends were cut back, 1 base at V and 5 bases at J, with 5 bases in the middle. CDR3 in DNA: TGTGCCAGCAGCTTAGTGGGTTATGGCTACACCTTC. Its translation: CASSLVGYGYTF.

This chain links TRBV3-1 (or the pseudogene TRBV3-2) with TRBJ1-2; tentatively, D is TRBD1 (6 bases). Trimming removed 3 bases from V and 6 bases from J, with 23 bases in between. Germline CDR1 LGHDT, CDR2 YNNKEL (reference sequence). The CDR3 consists of 17 residues. CDR3 region: CASSHGTFVRGTDGYTF. DNA for the CDR3: TGTGCCAGCAGCCACGGGACATTCGTGAGGGGCACCGATGGCTACACCTTC.

The V and J genes are TRBV6-2 or TRBV6-3 and TRBJ1-5, with TRBD1 identical over 9 bases. Germline V gives CDR1 MNHEY, CDR2 SVGEGT. The junction had 13 bases not matched to a gene; V was cut back by 0 bases and J by 4 bases. The CDR3 is made up of 19 amino acids. The CDR3 reads CASSYSSETGTGRNQPQHF. The CDR3 DNA reads as TGTGCCAGCAGTTACTCGTCTGAGACCGGGACAGGGAGGAATCAGCCCCAGCATTTT.

This rearrangement joins TRBV6-5 to TRBJ2-7; D possibly matches TRBD1 or TRBD2 (5 bases each). Trimming left V 0 bases short and J 6 bases short, with 9 bases between. CDR1 is MNHEY and CDR2 is SVGAGI in the germline V gene. The CDR3 loop spans 13 amino acids. DNA for the CDR3: TGTGCCAGCAGTTACTCGATCGGGGCCGAGCAGTACTTC. Residues: CASSYSIGAEQYF.